Sequencing of this TCR beta chain was carried out in a study of cytomegalovirus exposure and HLA in healthy donors. Findings and limits, study-wide: In a later analysis, specific HLA alleles were associated with around 17,000 TCR beta sequences at a 0.05 false discovery rate.

Of note for this clone: No antigen is known for it.

The germline V and J ends were trimmed by 0 bases and 12 bases, with 20 bases remaining between them. Germline lookup yields CDR1 SEHNR and CDR2 FQNEAQ (reference sequence). This CDR3 comprises 15 residues. The PCR contained 60 Vbeta and 13 Jbeta primers. In the study's own analysis: Around 83 million unique TCR beta chains, about 12 million shared, were counted in a later analysis. Here immunoSEQ multiplex PCR was the method, and the copy in TCRdb shows in-frame clones only, minus some. V, J and clone size derive from that table, while D and trimming were established from the DNA sequence. The sample comprises roughly 150,000 clones, about 85% of which are singletons, and about 2.4% rests with the top ten.

The chain couples TRBV7-9 to TRBJ1-1; possible D gene TRBD1, 5 bases. Specimen: PBMCs. The TCR originated in a man aged 25-45 years in good health and CMV-seropositive. The CDR3: CASSLARQPYPVTFF. The CDR3 region has the DNA TGTGCCAGCAGCTTAGCGCGACAGCCGTACCCGGTAACTTTCTTT.